The 28 T cell receptor beta chains given below trace back to one sample, sequenced in a study of T cells in tumors after PD-1 blockade. The method was immunoSEQ multiplex PCR; TCRdb's version includes in-frame clones alone and lacks a portion of them. The sample has roughly 33,000 clones; around 80% are singletons. The sample here was PBMCs, taken before anti-PD-1 treatment. The origin of the receptors is a human donor with basal cell carcinoma.

The chain recombines TRBV21-1 with TRBJ1-5; the D segment call TRBD1 is taken from the table without a DNA check. TRBV21-1 is annotated as a pseudogene. This CDR3 is built from 20 residues. The CDR3 bases are TGTGCCAGCAGCACACCGGAGGGGACAGGGCCCACCTATAGCAATCAGCCCCAGCATTTT. It translates to CASSTPEGTGPTYSNQPQHF.

The chain links TRBV19 to TRBJ2-1, with TRBD2 identical over 12 bases. CDR3 length: 16 amino acids. Trimming removed 9 bases from V and 1 base from J; junction bases left unmatched: 7. Germline CDR1 reads LNHDA; CDR2 reads SQIVND (reference sequence). DNA for the CDR3: TGTGCCAGCACTAGCGGGAGGCGTCCTTCCTACAATGAGCAGTTCTTC. Translated, it gives CASTSGRRPSYNEQFF.

The rearrangement uses TRBV5-6 and TRBJ2-7; 7 positions match TRBD1. Germline values: CDR1 SGHDT, CDR2 YYEEEE. J gave up 5 bases and V 1 base, and 9 bases lay outside the gene matches. CDR3 length: 15 residues. The CDR3 DNA reads TGTGCCAGCAGCTTGCTCAGGGGGACGTCTGACGAGCAGTACTTC. Its protein is CASSLLRGTSDEQYF.

V and J are TRBV7-9 and TRBJ2-1; a possible D gene is TRBD2 (5 bases). This CDR3 is built from 15 residues. Germline V gene sequence: CDR1 SEHNR, CDR2 FQNEAQ (reference sequence). V was trimmed by 7 bases and J by 4 bases, leaving 17 bases between them. CDR3 nucleotide sequence: TGTGCCAGCACCCCCGGGTTAGCGATGTACAATGAGCAGTTCTTC. Translation: CASTPGLAMYNEQFF.

This rearrangement joins TRBV20-1 to TRBJ2-7; 7 bases agree with TRBD2. V lost 3 bases and J lost 1; bases outside the gene matches: 6. Per germline, CDR1 DFQATT and CDR2 SNEGSKA (reference sequence). This CDR3 has 14 amino acids. DNA for the CDR3: TGCAGTGCTAGTATGGGGGGGGGATCCTACGAGCAGTACTTC. This sequence encodes CSASMGGGSYEQYF.

This CDR3 is CASSRGRVPGLAGTRAYNEQFF. For the CDR3, the DNA is TGTGCCAGCAGCCGGGGACGCGTGCCGGGACTAGCGGGGACCAGAGCCTACAATGAGCAGTTCTTC. The J gene is TRBJ2-1, the V gene TRBV7-8; 13 positions agree with TRBD2. Trimming cost V 5 bases and J 2 bases; bases outside gene matches: 21. Germline loops: CDR1 SGHVS, CDR2 FQNEAQ. The CDR3 consists of 22 residues. The complete variable domain, with remaining parts taken from reference TRBV7-8 and TRBJ2-1, reads GAGVSQSPRYKVAKRGQDVALRCDPISGHVSLFWYQQALGQGPEFLTYFQNEAQLDKSGLPSDRFFAERPEGSVSTLKIQRTQQEDSAVYLCASSRGRVPGLAGTRAYNEQFFGPGTRLTVL.

A single count supports this clone. The V call is TRBV19, the J call TRBJ1-5; 8 bases fit TRBD1. The CDR3 sequence is 14 residues long. Germline assignment: CDR1 LNHDA and CDR2 SQIVND (reference sequence). J lost 5 bases, V lost 7 bases, and 7 bases had no gene match. This chain's CDR3 is CASISPGGHQPQHF. CDR3 DNA: TGTGCCAGTATTTCTCCAGGGGGCCATCAGCCCCAGCATTTT. The full variable domain, its missing parts supplied by reference TRBV19 and TRBJ1-5, is DGGITQSPKYLFRKEGQNVTLSCEQNLNHDAMYWYRQDPGQGLRLIYYSQIVNDFQKGDIAEGYSVSREKKESFPLTVTSAQKNPTAFYLCASISPGGHQPQHFGDGTRLSIL.

Concerning this clone itself: The junction departs from the called germline gene at one end, perhaps through a read error. V is TRBV7-2 and J is TRBJ1-1; D gene unclear. Germline CDR1 and CDR2: SGHTA and FQGNSA. The CDR3 runs 12 residues. The CDR3 loop is CASSPRRVEPFF. The CDR3 bases are TGTGCCAGCAGCCCCCGGCGCGTTGAACCTTTCTTT.

This clone was observed once. V usage is TRBV6-2 or TRBV6-3 and J usage is TRBJ1-2; TRBD1 might be the D (5 bases). V lost 2 bases to trimming and J lost 2 bases, with 6 bases between them. The CDR3 length is 13 residues. CDR1 and CDR2 (germline): MNHEY, SVGEGT. This CDR3 reads CASSYEGNYGYTF. CDR3 DNA sequence: TGTGCCAGCAGTTACGAGGGGAACTATGGCTACACCTTC.

The sample holds many counts of this clone. The genes are TRBV18 and TRBJ1-1; D is possibly TRBD1 (5 bases). The ends were cut back, 6 bases at V and 0 bases at J, with 14 bases in the middle. From germline, CDR1 is KGHSH and CDR2 LQKENI. This CDR3 spans 15 amino acids. CDR3 in DNA: TGTGCCAGCTCGCCGGATCGGGGGTTGAACACTGAAGCTTTCTTT. Translation gives CASSPDRGLNTEAFF.

V usage is TRBV30 and J usage is TRBJ1-5, with D tentatively TRBD1 (5 bases). Trimming pared 5 bases from V and 0 bases from J, leaving 8 bases between. The CDR3 consists of 13 residues. Per the germline V gene, CDR1 is GTSNPN and CDR2 is SVGIG (reference sequence). The CDR3 here is CAWRGGSNQPQHF. CDR3 in DNA: TGTGCCTGGCGCGGGGGTAGCAATCAGCCCCAGCATTTT.

The chain carries TRBV6-5 and TRBJ1-2, with D unresolved. Germline V gene data show CDR1 as MNHEY and CDR2 as SVGAGI. Deletions cut 4 bases from V and 4 bases from J, with 10 bases between. The CDR3 totals 13 residues. For the CDR3, the DNA is TGTGCCAGCAGTTCCAGACTGGCCTATGGCTACACCTTC. Encoded protein: CASSSRLAYGYTF.

J is TRBJ2-3 and V is TRBV19; D remains unclear. Germline values: CDR1 LNHDA, CDR2 SQIVND (reference sequence). V was clipped by 2 bases and J by 1 base, with 4 bases between them. This CDR3 is 13 amino acids long. CDR3 sequence (DNA): TGTGCCAGTAGTATACGTGGCACAGATACGCAGTATTTT. Protein: CASSIRGTDTQYF.

The chain uses TRBV12-5 and TRBJ2-3; either TRBD1 or TRBD2 may fit D (6 bases each). The V end lost 1 base, the J end lost 0 bases, and 8 bases lay between the germline ends. CDR1 LGHNT and CDR2 FRNRAP come from the germline V gene. The CDR3 consists of 15 residues. CDR3 nucleotide sequence: TGTGCTAGTGGTTTGGGGGGGGCTAGCACAGATACGCAGTATTTT. It codes for CASGLGGASTDTQYF.

The CDR3: CASSDRAGYQGGYTF. The CDR3 DNA follows: TGTGCCAGCAGTGATCGGGCCGGGTATCAGGGTGGCTACACCTTC. The rearrangement joins TRBV6-1 to TRBJ1-2; D is perhaps TRBD1 (5 bases). The CDR3 is made up of 15 amino acids. Per the germline V gene, CDR1 is MNHNS and CDR2 is SASEGT. V was pared by 3 bases and J by 7 bases, with 18 bases between.

In DNA form, the CDR3 reads TGTGCCGTCCCTCATCCTCGCGAGCAGTACTTC. It codes for CAVPHPREQYF. The chain couples TRBV6-5 to TRBJ2-7; D gene unclear. With 11 bases removed from V and 6 bases from J, the gap between germline ends came to 14 bases. The CDR3 is 11 residues long. Per germline, CDR1 MNHEY and CDR2 SVGAGI.

The chain has TRBV5-1 and TRBJ2-3; 7 bases match TRBD2. The trim removed 2 bases at V and 2 bases at J, leaving 8 bases unmatched. The germline V gene encodes CDR1 SGHRS and CDR2 YFSETQ. The CDR3 consists of 16 residues. The CDR3 loop reads CASSFEARESTDTQYF. In nucleotides, the CDR3 is TGCGCCAGCAGCTTTGAGGCGCGGGAGTCCACAGATACGCAGTATTTT.

The V call is TRBV18, the J call TRBJ2-3, with 8 positions matching TRBD1. V shed 6 bases, J shed 2 bases, and the junction held 7 bases outside the gene matches. Germline lookup yields CDR1 KGHSH and CDR2 LQKENI. There are 15 residues in the CDR3. Here the CDR3 reads CASSTGEFDTDTQYF. CDR3 sequence (DNA): TGTGCCAGCTCGACAGGGGAGTTCGACACAGATACGCAGTATTTT.

The chain employs TRBV28 and TRBJ2-1; 10 bases match TRBD2. The CDR3 contains 14 residues. From germline, CDR1 is MDHEN and CDR2 SYDVKM. The trim removed 3 bases at V and 7 bases at J, leaving 3 bases unmatched. CDR3 in amino acids: CASSLSGRENEQFF. The CDR3 bases are TGTGCCAGCAGTTTGAGCGGGAGGGAGAATGAGCAGTTCTTC.

The V gene is TRBV5-8, the J gene TRBJ1-5, with D unresolved. V gave up 4 bases and J gave up 0 bases, with 11 bases separating them. CDR3 size: 15 residues. Germline CDR1 is SGHTS and CDR2 is YDEGEE. The CDR3 coding sequence is TGTGCCAGCAGCGCTCGACGGTATAGCAATCAGCCCCAGCATTTT. It encodes CASSARRYSNQPQHF.

CDR3 DNA: TGTGCCAGCTCCCCGGGGGGTGAAAAACTGTTTTTT. It encodes CASSPGGEKLFF. The V and J genes are TRBV6-5 and TRBJ1-4, with D maybe TRBD1 (5 bases). Germline lookup yields CDR1 MNHEY and CDR2 SVGAGI. The CDR3 covers 12 residues. Trimming cost V 8 bases and J 7 bases, with 11 bases left between them.

V gene TRBV28 combines with J gene TRBJ2-1; TRBD2 aligns across 9 bases. The CDR3 contains 16 residues. Germline loops: CDR1 MDHEN, CDR2 SYDVKM. J was trimmed by 3 bases and V by 5 bases; bases with no gene match: 8. The CDR3 is CASSLTTSGNYNEQFF. In DNA, the CDR3 is TGTGCCAGCAGTCTAACGACTAGCGGTAACTACAATGAGCAGTTCTTC.

This chain links TRBV21-1 with TRBJ2-2; the D segment call TRBD1 is taken from the table without a DNA check. TRBV21-1 is tagged as a pseudogene. The length of the CDR3 is 16 residues. The CDR3 loop reads CASSKGHLTVTGELFF. The CDR3 region has the DNA TGTGCCAGCAGCAAAGGCCATTTGACAGTAACCGGGGAGCTGTTTTTT.

The chain recombines TRBV6-1 with TRBJ2-5; D is perhaps TRBD2 (6 bases). The length of the CDR3 is 14 residues. With 3 bases removed from V and 5 bases from J, the gap between germline ends came to 13 bases. Germline V lookup: CDR1 MNHNS, CDR2 SASEGT. In DNA, the CDR3 is TGTGCCAGCAGTGACGACCCGGGGAGGGAGACCCAGTACTTC. Translated: CASSDDPGRETQYF.

The chain links TRBV11-3 to TRBJ2-6; no clear D. The germline V gene encodes CDR1 SGHNT and CDR2 YENEEA. The V end lost 5 bases, the J end lost 4 bases, and 12 bases lay between the germline ends. The CDR3 is made up of 15 amino acids. The CDR3 DNA is TGTGCCAGCAGCCCCGAAGGTTCGGGGGCCAACGTCCTGACTTTC. It encodes CASSPEGSGANVLTF.

The CDR3 DNA sequence: TGTGCCAGCAAGCTTAGGGATTCCACTGAAGCTTTCTTT. Its translation: CASKLRDSTEAFF. The chain combines TRBV2 with TRBJ1-1; D uncertain. CDR1 is SNHLY and CDR2 is FYNNEI in the germline V gene. Trimming took off 7 bases at V and 4 bases at J, with 13 bases between the two ends. This CDR3 region has 13 residues. The full variable domain, completed using reference TRBV2 and TRBJ1-1, is EPEVTQTPSHQVTQMGQEVILRCVPISNHLYFYWYRQILGQKVEFLVSFYNNEISEKSEIFDDQFSVERPDGSNFTLKIRSTKLEDSAMYFCASKLRDSTEAFFGQGTRLTVV.

The chain combines TRBV18 with TRBJ2-7; a possible D gene is TRBD2 (6 bases). The CDR3 is made up of 17 amino acids. Germline V gives CDR1 KGHSH, CDR2 LQKENI. Trimming took 2 bases from V and 0 from J, leaving 17 bases between them. CDR3 nucleotides: TGTGCCAGCTCACCAATTACGGGACTCATGAGCTCCTACGAGCAGTACTTC. As protein: CASSPITGLMSSYEQYF. The full variable domain, rest sourced from reference TRBV18 and TRBJ2-7, is NAGVMQNPRHLVRRRGQEARLRCSPMKGHSHVYWYRQLPEEGLKFMVYLQKENIIDESGMPKERFSAEFPKEGPSILRIQQVVRGDSAAYFCASSPITGLMSSYEQYFGPGTRLTVT.

This clone was seen more than once but under ten times. V usage is TRBV5-5 and J usage is TRBJ1-5, with TRBD1 matching over 9 bases. Unmatched junction bases numbered 11, after V lost 4 bases and J lost 9 bases. Germline CDR1 is SGHKS and CDR2 is YYEKEE (reference sequence). This CDR3 region has 15 residues. CDR3 sequence: CASSRDRDRSRPQHF. The CDR3 DNA follows: TGTGCCAGCAGCCGGGACAGGGATCGGAGCCGGCCCCAGCATTTT.